This TCR beta chain derives from a study of shared clonotypes between healthy human individuals. A single count supports this clone. Clones were read by immunoSEQ multiplex PCR, and TCRdb kept only the in-frame ones, dropping some. The table lists roughly 2,500,000 clones, approximately 93% of them singletons. Germline V gives CDR1 MNHEY, CDR2 SMNVEV (reference sequence). V gave up 5 bases and J gave up 5 bases, with 12 bases separating them. The CDR3 sequence is 13 residues long. The clonotype originates from a man aged 18 to 29 in good health. Some clones in this sample may be carry-over from other donors' samples. V is TRBV27 and J is TRBJ1-1; D is possibly TRBD1 (5 bases). Sequenced material: naive CD4+ T cells from PBMCs. Indicated subset: CD45RA+ positively selected. The CDR3 coding sequence is TGTGCCAGCAGTAGCCGACAGTTAACTGAAGCTTTCTTT. This codes for CASSSRQLTEAFF.